This is a list of T cell receptor beta chains from one sample in a study of blood T cell repertoires in COVID-19. Some clones are missing from TCRdb's copy, which holds only in-frame ones; the method was immunoSEQ multiplex PCR. The sample records more than 90,000 clones, about 70% being singletons. The sequencing input was peripheral blood. The receptor set was obtained from a woman in her sixties or seventies in a cohort sampled during active or convalescent COVID-19. Both conserved end residues are part of each CDR3. Fields, in order: J gene, V gene, clone size, D gene, CDR3 DNA, CDR3 protein. D genes are given only for firm matches. The size entry is marked missing in some rows and otherwise reads once, few, many or a size class.

TRBJ2-5	TRBV7-2	.	.	TGTGCCAGCACCCAGGGGTGGCCCGGGGAGACCCAGTACTTC	CASTQGWPGETQYF
TRBJ1-5	TRBV3-1/TRBV3-2	once	.	TGTGCCAGCAGCCACCCAGGTCAGCCCCAGCATTTT	CASSHPGQPQHF
TRBJ2-7	TRBV18	.	TRBD2	TGTGCCAGCTCCCCGACTAGCGGGGGGCCCTACGAGCAGTACTTC	CASSPTSGGPYEQYF
TRBJ2-5	TRBV30	few	TRBD2	TGTGCCTGGAGGACTAGCGGGGGAGAGACCCAGTACTTC	CAWRTSGGETQYF
TRBJ1-2	TRBV27	.	.	TGTGCCAGCAGACAGGGTTGGAGGTATGGCTACACCTTC	CASRQGWRYGYTF
TRBJ1-2	TRBV7-2	.	TRBD1	TGTGCCAGCAGCTCAGGACAGGGGGGGGCTAACTATGGCTACACCTTC	CASSSGQGGANYGYTF
TRBJ2-5	TRBV2	.	TRBD1	TGTGCCAGCACTAAGGACAGGATGAAGACCCAGTACTTC	CASTKDRMKTQYF
TRBJ2-7	TRBV25-1	.	TRBD2	TGTGCCAGCAGTGATGGTACTAGCGGGGGATTCAGCTCCTACGAGCAGTACTTC	CASSDGTSGGFSSYEQYF
TRBJ2-7	TRBV7-8	.	.	TGTGCCAGCACCATGTCGGGCAGGGTTGACGAGCAGTACTTC	CASTMSGRVDEQYF
TRBJ1-3	TRBV30	few	.	TGTGCCTGGAGACGACTCCGGGACATAGATTCTGGAAACACCATATATTTT	CAWRRLRDIDSGNTIYF
TRBJ2-5	TRBV5-1	.	.	TGCGCCAGCAGCTTGGCCGGTAGTTGGGAGACCCAGTACTTC	CASSLAGSWETQYF
TRBJ1-4	TRBV7-9	.	TRBD1	TGTGCCAGCAGCTTAGAATTAATCGACAGGGGTAATGAAAAACTGTTTTTT	CASSLELIDRGNEKLFF
TRBJ2-7	TRBV5-4	few	TRBD1	TGTGCCAGCAGCCAGAATCTTGGACAGGAGTTGCCGGAGCAGTACTTC	CASSQNLGQELPEQYF
TRBJ2-3	TRBV5-8	.	.	TGTGCCAGCAGCTTACCCTCCTCGACAGACTTCACAGATACGCAGTATTTT	CASSLPSSTDFTDTQYF
TRBJ1-6	TRBV10-3	.	.	TGTGCCATCAGTGAGTCTTCAGGGGTCGGTAATTCACCCCTCCACTTT	CAISESSGVGNSPLHF
TRBJ2-3	TRBV6-2/TRBV6-3	.	.	TGTGCCAGCAGTCAACAGCGGGGCACAGATACGCAGTATTTT	CASSQQRGTDTQYF
TRBJ1-6	TRBV18	few	.	TGTGCCAGCTCACCAAACTCCAGGGGAGGGTCACCCCTCCACTTT	CASSPNSRGGSPLHF
TRBJ2-2	TRBV10-3	once	.	TGTGCCATCAGACTAGCCGGGGAGCTGTTTTTT	CAIRLAGELFF
TRBJ2-1	TRBV18	.	.	TGTGCCAGCTCGATAACTGGGCACAATGAGCAGTTCTTC	CASSITGHNEQFF
TRBJ1-4	TRBV6-5	.	TRBD1	TGTGCCAGCAGCCCCGGGACAGCCTATAATGAAAAACTGTTTTTT	CASSPGTAYNEKLFF
TRBJ2-1	TRBV4-1	few	.	TGCGCCAGCAGCCCCCGGACTACCTACAATGAGCAGTTCTTC	CASSPRTTYNEQFF
TRBJ1-2	TRBV30	few	TRBD1	TGTGCCACCCCCCGAGGGGGCCGGTGGGGCTACACCTTC	CATPRGGRWGYTF
TRBJ1-1	TRBV6-6	.	.	TGTGCCAGCAGCGAATCGGCCGGGACTGAAGCTTTCTTT	CASSESAGTEAFF
TRBJ2-5	TRBV5-6	.	TRBD1	TGTGCCAGCAGACGGACAGGGCCCCAAGAGACCCAGTACTTC	CASRRTGPQETQYF
TRBJ2-4	TRBV5-6	few	.	TGTGCCAGCAGCGACCGGGGGTACCCTCTTAAAAACATTCAGTACTTC	CASSDRGYPLKNIQYF
TRBJ1-4	TRBV6-6	.	.	TGTGCCAGCACCCTACAGGGTACAGCTAATGAAAAACTGTTTTTT	CASTLQGTANEKLFF
TRBJ1-1	TRBV7-6	.	.	TGTGCCAGCAGCCCCGGGCCCTGGGGGGGCACTGAAGCTTTCTTT	CASSPGPWGGTEAFF
TRBJ1-2	TRBV6-2/TRBV6-3	once	.	TGTGCCAGCAGTTACGCACCGACAGTCTATGGCTACACCTTC	CASSYAPTVYGYTF
TRBJ2-3	TRBV5-4	.	TRBD2	TGTGCCAGCAGCTTAACTAGCGGGGGGTGGGATACGCAGTATTTT	CASSLTSGGWDTQYF
TRBJ1-3	TRBV6-5	many	.	TGTGCCAGCAGTTACGCGGCCGCGGGCACCATATATTTT	CASSYAAAGTIYF
TRBJ2-5	TRBV6-5	once	TRBD1	TGTGCCAGCAGGCCAGGGGGCAGCGAGACCCAGTACTTC	CASRPGGSETQYF
TRBJ1-1	TRBV11-2	.	.	TGTGCCAGCAGCCCCCAGATGAACACTGAAGCTTTCTTT	CASSPQMNTEAFF
TRBJ1-2	TRBV9	.	.	TGTGCCAGCAGCGTAGGCTCAGGAAATTACTATGGCTACACCTTC	CASSVGSGNYYGYTF
TRBJ2-5	TRBV20-1	once	.	TGCAGTAAAGGACGGGGGAAGACCCAGTACTTC	CSKGRGKTQYF
TRBJ2-3	TRBV11-3	.	TRBD1	TGTGCCAGCAGCTTCAGGACAGGGCAAGATACGCAGTATTTT	CASSFRTGQDTQYF
TRBJ1-4	TRBV16	.	TRBD1	TGTGCCAGCAGCCAATCTATCGGGACAGGGGGTGAAAAACTGTTTTTT	CASSQSIGTGGEKLFF
TRBJ2-1	TRBV5-4	.	TRBD2	TGTGCCAGCAGCCCGCGCCCTTGGACTAGCGGCCTTAAGAATGAGCAGTTCTTC	CASSPRPWTSGLKNEQFF
TRBJ1-1	TRBV7-9	once	TRBD1	TGTGCCAGCAGCTTAGGGGGACAGGGGAGGAACACTGAAGCTTTCTTT	CASSLGGQGRNTEAFF
TRBJ2-4	TRBV6-5	.	TRBD2	TGTGCCAGCAGTTACTCACGGGGGGGCGGCAAAAACATTCAGTACTTC	CASSYSRGGGKNIQYF
TRBJ2-3	TRBV7-9	few	TRBD2	TGTGCCAGCAGTTTGGAGCGGGGGATGGGCACAGATACGCAGTATTTT	CASSLERGMGTDTQYF
TRBJ1-6	TRBV14	.	TRBD1	TGTGCCAGCAGCCCTCGACAGGGTTGGGGGTCTTCACCCCTCCACTTT	CASSPRQGWGSSPLHF
TRBJ1-1	TRBV5-1	.	TRBD1	TGCGCCAGCACCCTGGGACAGTTCCCGAACACTGAAGCTTTCTTT	CASTLGQFPNTEAFF
TRBJ2-5	TRBV5-6	.	TRBD2	TGTGCCAGCAGCTCGGGGAGACTAGCGCCCCTCCAAGAGACCCAGTACTTC	CASSSGRLAPLQETQYF
TRBJ1-2	TRBV6-5	.	TRBD1	TGTGCCAGCAGTAGGGACAGGGGGCTTGGCTACACCTTC	CASSRDRGLGYTF